One sample yielded the 21 T cell receptor beta chains listed below, sequenced in a study of T cells after yellow fever vaccination (dated by TCRdb to about 2019). This specimen's treatment or condition label, interpreted: live attenuated yellow fever vaccine strain. The library came from 5' RACE. The data were produced on an Illumina NovaSeq 6000. TCRdb itself trimmed the public reads at Q25 with fastp, ran MiXCR and retained productive beta chains. Rows merge per CDR3 protein into single entries with the most common DNA and genes. The sample profile shows a few hundred thousand distinct CDR3 sequences; around 3.6% of them were found once. The biggest ten clones account for about a quarter of the sample. Here the sequenced sample was PBMCs, taken on the day of the yellow fever booster vaccination. These receptor sequences come from a man younger than 30 who received the YFV17D yellow fever vaccine.

This clonotype occurred a few times. The V and J genes are TRBV12-3 or TRBV12-4 and TRBJ1-3; the D gene is possibly TRBD1 (5 bases). There are 15 residues in the CDR3. The ends were cut back, 5 bases at V and 2 bases at J, with 13 bases in the middle. The CDR3 DNA reads as TGTGCCAGCAGTCCCGGGAAAGGGGCTGGAAACACCATATATTTT. It yields the protein CASSPGKGAGNTIYF.

This clonotype was counted at least ten times. The chain joins TRBV20-1 to TRBJ1-1, with no clear D. The CDR3 loop spans 12 amino acids. From germline, CDR1 is DFQATT and CDR2 SNEGSKA (reference sequence). The ends were cut back, 0 bases at V and 5 bases at J, with 7 bases in the middle. The CDR3: CSARDLGTEAFF. CDR3 coding DNA: TGCAGTGCTAGAGATCTAGGAACTGAAGCTTTCTTT.

The CDR3 nucleotides are TGCAGCGTTGAAGATGGCCTATTCCCGGATACGCAGTATTTT. The encoded protein is CSVEDGLFPDTQYF. The chain recombines TRBV29-1 with TRBJ2-3; D gene ambiguous. The V and J ends lost 0 bases and 6 bases respectively, with 13 bases between them. The CDR3 sequence is 14 residues long. Per germline, CDR1 SQVTM and CDR2 ANQGSEA.

This clonotype has a handful of counts. This chain connects TRBV19 to TRBJ1-5, with D unclear. Germline V gives CDR1 LNHDA, CDR2 SQIVND (reference sequence). Trimming pared 4 bases from V and 3 bases from J, leaving 13 bases between. This CDR3 comprises 15 residues. The CDR3 DNA reads as TGTGCCAGTAGTAGGCGAGCCTCTGACAATCAGCCCCAGCATTTT. Protein product: CASSRRASDNQPQHF.

In its sample, this clonotype was seen a few times. J is TRBJ1-6 and V is TRBV12-3 or TRBV12-4; no definite D call. The CDR3 has 13 residues. Trimming pared 5 bases from V and 12 bases from J, leaving 14 bases between. Here the CDR3 reads CASSGPIFGPLHF. The CDR3 DNA sequence: TGTGCCAGCAGTGGCCCTATTTTTGGACCCCTCCACTTT.

This clonotype appeared a few times. The chain joins TRBV18 to TRBJ1-1, with D hard to call. V was shortened by 5 bases and J by 1 base, with 8 bases between the two germline ends. The germline gives CDR1 KGHSH, CDR2 LQKENI. The CDR3 has 13 amino acids. CDR3 in DNA: TGTGCCAGCTCAGACTCCCCGAACACTGAAGCTTTCTTT. Translating gives CASSDSPNTEAFF.

This clonotype was seen ten or more times. The chain joins TRBV9 to TRBJ2-5, with 14 positions matching TRBD2. CDR1 and CDR2 from the germline V gene are SGDLS and YYNGEE. This CDR3 has 17 amino acids. With V trimmed by 0 bases and J by 4 bases, 5 bases remained unmatched. CDR3 sequence: CASSVVGTSGGRETQYF. In nucleotides, the CDR3 is TGTGCCAGCAGCGTAGTGGGGACTAGCGGGGGCCGAGAGACCCAGTACTTC.

J is TRBJ1-6 and V is TRBV9; D gene ambiguous. This CDR3 is built from 14 residues. Between the trimmed V and J ends, which lost 0 bases and 9 bases, there was a span of 10 bases. Germline values: CDR1 SGDLS, CDR2 YYNGEE. The CDR3 reads CASSVGDQLSPLHF. The CDR3 DNA sequence: TGTGCCAGCAGCGTAGGGGATCAGCTTTCACCCCTCCACTTT.

A few counts support this clonotype. This chain uses TRBV7-8 with TRBJ2-2; tentative D call: TRBD2 (7 bases). This CDR3 has 18 amino acids. The V end was cut by 2 bases, the J end by 4 bases, with 20 bases between. The germline CDR1 and CDR2 sequences are SGHVS and FQNEAQ. The CDR3 nucleotides are TGTGCCAGCAGCTTACGGGGGGCCCACATGGAGGTCACCGGGGAGCTGTTTTTT. As protein: CASSLRGAHMEVTGELFF.

This clonotype was seen many times. The chain links TRBV7-9 to TRBJ1-1; D remains ambiguous. This CDR3 comprises 15 residues. The germline CDR1 and CDR2 sequences are SEHNR and FQNEAQ (reference sequence). V lost 1 base and J 4 bases, leaving 13 bases between the germline ends. The CDR3, as DNA: TGTGCCAGCAGCTTAGGTGGGGTGGGCTTCACTGAAGCTTTCTTT. This gives the protein CASSLGGVGFTEAFF.

The gene calls are TRBV5-1 and TRBJ2-3, with D perhaps TRBD1 (6 bases). V was clipped by 1 base and J by 6 bases, with 12 bases between them. CDR3 length equals 14 residues. Germline V lookup: CDR1 SGHRS, CDR2 YFSETQ. CDR3 nucleotide sequence: TGCGCCAGCAGCTTGTCCGACAGGTGGGATACGCAGTATTTT. Translation: CASSLSDRWDTQYF.

The table lists this clonotype with a few counts. This chain connects TRBV4-3 to TRBJ2-1; TRBD2 agrees at 12 bases. The V gene's germline CDR1 is LGHNA and CDR2 YSLEER. The CDR3 extends over 15 amino acids. Losses at the gene ends were 5 bases for V and 8 bases for J; bases not matched to a gene: 7. CDR3 amino acids: CASSKLAGGIHEQFF. CDR3 coding DNA: TGCGCCAGCAGCAAACTAGCGGGGGGTATCCATGAGCAGTTCTTC.

In its sample, this clonotype was seen many times. The junction differs from germline at one of its ends, possibly a read error. CDR3 DNA: TGTGCCACCAGCGTCCCCGGGACAGGGAACACTGAAGTTTTCTTT. Translated: CATSVPGTGNTEVFF. The chain combines TRBV15 with TRBJ1-1, with 9 bases that match TRBD1. The CDR3 extends over 15 amino acids. CDR1 is LNHNV and CDR2 is YYDKDF in the germline V gene (reference sequence). The complete variable domain, with remaining parts taken from reference TRBV15 and TRBJ1-1, reads DAMVIQNPRYQVTQFGKPVTLSCSQTLNHNVMYWYQQKSSQAPKLLFHYYDKDFNNEADTPDNFQSRRPNTSFCFLDIRSPGLGDTAMYLCATSVPGTGNTEVFFGQGTRLTVV.

This clonotype was recorded at least ten times. V is TRBV10-3 and J is TRBJ1-1; TRBD1 matches at 9 bases. The CDR3 is 13 amino acids. Germline trimming cut 7 bases from V and 4 bases from J; bases unmatched to any gene: 4. CDR1 and CDR2 from the germline V gene are ENHRY and SYGVKD. CDR3 nucleotide sequence: TGTGCCATCACCACGACAGGGGGCACTGAAGCTTTCTTT. This gives the protein CAITTTGGTEAFF.

This clonotype came up many times. The CDR3 loop is CASRVPGTGNTGELFF. In DNA form, the CDR3 reads TGTGCCAGCAGGGTTCCCGGGACAGGGAACACCGGGGAGCTGTTTTTT. The chain joins TRBV6-6 to TRBJ2-2; 8 positions agree with TRBD1. Germline assignment: CDR1 MNHNY and CDR2 SVGAGI (reference sequence). Trimming at V came to 6 bases and at J to 1 base, leaving 7 bases not matched to a gene. There are 16 residues in the CDR3.

The genes are TRBV9 and TRBJ1-2, with 7 bases aligning to TRBD1. Losses at the gene ends were 3 bases for V and 1 base for J; bases not matched to a gene: 9. The CDR3 is 16 residues long. Per germline, CDR1 SGDLS and CDR2 YYNGEE. CDR3 bases: TGTGCCAGCAGCGCGAACTACCGGGACAGTAACTATGGCTACACCTTC. Translating gives CASSANYRDSNYGYTF.

This clonotype has at least ten counts. This chain links TRBV20-1 with TRBJ1-3; D unclear. The CDR3 loop spans 16 amino acids. Between the trimmed V and J ends, which lost 3 bases and 0 bases, there was a span of 15 bases. Germline V lookup: CDR1 DFQATT, CDR2 SNEGSKA (reference sequence). The CDR3 loop is CSARSVPRHSGNTIYF. As DNA, the CDR3 is TGCAGTGCTAGGAGTGTCCCACGCCACTCTGGAAACACCATATATTTT.

Many counts were recorded for this clonotype. The V and J genes are TRBV6-2 or TRBV6-3 and TRBJ2-7, with TRBD1 matching 7 bases. The CDR3 sequence is 14 residues long. V trimming: 5 bases; J trimming: 1 base; junction bases outside the gene matches: 5. In germline, CDR1 is MNHEY, CDR2 SVGEGT. The CDR3: CASSQGTVSYEQYF. The CDR3 DNA sequence: TGTGCCAGCAGTCAAGGGACAGTGTCCTACGAGCAGTACTTC.

In its sample, this clonotype was seen many times. This chain joins TRBV20-1 and TRBJ1-4; D might be TRBD1 (5 bases). Between the trimmed V and J ends, which lost 6 bases and 1 base, there was a span of 15 bases. The CDR3 extends over 15 amino acids. The germline V gene has CDR1 DFQATT and CDR2 SNEGSKA (reference sequence). Here the CDR3 reads CSAPPVGGTNEKLFF. DNA for the CDR3: TGCAGTGCCCCCCCGGTGGGGGGAACTAATGAAAAACTGTTTTTT.

This clonotype was found many times. The V and J genes are TRBV25-1 and TRBJ2-7, with D possibly TRBD1 on 5 matching bases. CDR1 and CDR2 (germline): MGHDK, SYGVNS. This CDR3 has 11 residues. The V end was cut by 8 bases, the J end by 7 bases, with 12 bases between. In DNA, the CDR3 is TGTGCCAGCCAAAGGGCAGGGGAGCAGTACTTC. Translating gives CASQRAGEQYF.

With respect to this clonotype: A read error may be the cause here, since a much bigger clone is one base away. V usage is TRBV27 and J usage is TRBJ2-1; 10 nucleotides line up with TRBD2. Germline V gene data show CDR1 as MNHEY and CDR2 as SMNVEV (reference sequence). Trimming removed 3 bases from V and 9 bases from J; junction bases left unmatched: 5. The CDR3 length is 14 residues. CDR3 sequence reads: CASSFGSGGFEQFF. CDR3 DNA: TGTGCCAGCAGTTTTGGTAGCGGGGGGTTTGAGCAGTTCTTC.